This T cell receptor beta chain was documented in a study of T cells in localized non-small cell lung cancer. The study's findings and limits: With higher T cell density in blood came longer overall survival. Researchers found a median around 50 of the top 100 tumor clones in adjacent lung. Only one tumor region was sequenced, so heterogeneity remains possible.

The CDR3 sequence is 12 residues long. After removal of 8 bases from V and 8 bases from J, the junction contained 5 bases not matched to a gene. Germline V gene data show CDR1 as WNHNN and CDR2 as SYGVQD (reference sequence). As to this clone: Its specificity is not known.

Measured with immunoSEQ multiplex PCR; TCRdb has only the in-frame clones, and not every one. Of approximately 70,000 clones detected, roughly 79% appear once; the ten largest clones hold just over 4.5%. The TCR originated in a man aged 35 to 69 with stage II lung adenocarcinoma. V is TRBV10-1 and J is TRBJ2-1, with TRBD2 matching 8 bases. Sequenced here: PBMCs, sampled before any cancer treatment. This CDR3 reads CASSSGGDEQFF. The DNA of the CDR3 is TGCGCCAGCTCCTCCGGGGGGGATGAGCAGTTCTTC.